These 26 T cell receptor beta chains came from one sample sequenced in a study of blood T cell repertoires in COVID-19. Data came from immunoSEQ multiplex PCR; TCRdb stores just in-frame clones and leaves some out. This table has almost 350,000 clones, approximately 89% appearing once. The specimen sequenced was peripheral blood. The receptor source for this set is a woman aged 55-69 years with COVID-19, enrolled during active disease.

This CDR3 reads CASRRDSNSPLHF. CDR3 in DNA: TGTGCCAGCAGGCGGGACAGTAATTCACCCCTCCACTTT. The chain employs TRBV6-5 and TRBJ1-6, with 7 bases aligning to TRBD1. V dropped 6 bases and J dropped 6; count of bases not matched to a gene: 2. Per the germline V gene, CDR1 is MNHEY and CDR2 is SVGAGI. This CDR3 spans 13 amino acids.

The chain is built from TRBV5-1 and TRBJ2-6, with no clear D. Germline-derived CDR1 and CDR2 are SGHRS and YFSETQ. The CDR3 is made up of 19 amino acids. V gave up 0 bases and J gave up 0 bases, with 16 bases separating them. This CDR3 reads CASSLGRFSIVSGANVLTF. CDR3 nucleotide sequence: TGCGCCAGCAGCTTGGGCAGGTTCTCAATAGTCTCTGGGGCCAACGTCCTGACTTTC.

V usage is TRBV18 and J usage is TRBJ2-5; no reliable D call. The CDR3 is 14 residues long. The V end lost 3 bases, the J end lost 2 bases, and 10 bases lay between the germline ends. Germline V gene lookup returns CDR1 KGHSH and CDR2 LQKENI. CDR3 loop: CASSPLPGQETQYF. The CDR3 DNA follows: TGTGCCAGCTCACCCCTCCCCGGGCAAGAGACCCAGTACTTC. The full variable domain, in which reference TRBV18 and TRBJ2-5 provide the parts outside the CDR3, is NAGVMQNPRHLVRRRGQEARLRCSPMKGHSHVYWYRQLPEEGLKFMVYLQKENIIDESGMPKERFSAEFPKEGPSILRIQQVVRGDSAAYFCASSPLPGQETQYFGPGTRLLVL.

The rearrangement uses TRBV29-1 and TRBJ1-1, with D hard to call. The germline V gene encodes CDR1 SQVTM and CDR2 ANQGSEA. The CDR3 covers 12 residues. The germline V and J ends were trimmed by 4 bases and 2 bases, with 8 bases remaining between them. The CDR3 nucleotides read TGCAGCGTTGGTCGGGGAAACACTGAAGCTTTCTTT. Protein sequence: CSVGRGNTEAFF.

The rearrangement uses TRBV4-2 and TRBJ2-3; no clear D gene. The V end was cut by 0 bases, the J end by 4 bases, with 5 bases between. The length of the CDR3 is 13 residues. CDR1 and CDR2 (germline): LGHNA, YNFKEQ. This CDR3 reads CASSQDLPDTQYF. CDR3 nucleotide sequence: TGTGCCAGCAGCCAAGATCTCCCAGATACGCAGTATTTT.

This clone turned up a few times. The CDR3 here is CASSGVLDRSHTEAFF. CDR3 coding DNA: TGTGCCAGCAGTGGGGTCTTGGACAGATCGCACACTGAAGCTTTCTTT. The rearrangement links TRBV6-1 to TRBJ1-1; D is possibly TRBD1 (6 bases). The CDR3 contains 16 residues. The V end was cut by 4 bases, the J end by 3 bases, with 18 bases between. CDR1 MNHNS and CDR2 SASEGT come from the germline V gene.

The V call is TRBV6-5, the J call TRBJ2-4, with 12 bases identical to TRBD1. CDR3 length: 14 residues. The V segment lost 6 bases and the J segment 8 bases; nucleotides outside the gene matches: 5. The germline V gene encodes CDR1 MNHEY and CDR2 SVGAGI. The CDR3 region is CASRRGQGADIQYF. The CDR3 bases are TGTGCCAGCAGACGGGGACAGGGGGCGGACATTCAGTACTTC.

This chain connects TRBV28 to TRBJ1-2, with TRBD1 as a possible D gene (6 bases). V was pared by 6 bases and J by 1 base, with 21 bases between. CDR1 is MDHEN, CDR2 SYDVKM, per germline. The CDR3 is made up of 17 amino acids. CDR3 loop: CASRTGEGVVVNYGYTF. The CDR3 DNA reads as TGTGCCAGCAGGACGGGGGAGGGGGTTGTAGTTAACTATGGCTACACCTTC.

V and J are TRBV18 and TRBJ1-5; maybe TRBD1 (5 bases). CDR3 length equals 18 residues. CDR1 KGHSH and CDR2 LQKENI come from the germline V gene. Trimming took off 5 bases at V and 7 bases at J, with 27 bases between the two ends. The CDR3 here is CASSSLTNSGGGKQPQHF. The CDR3, as DNA: TGTGCCAGCTCATCCTTGACTAACAGCGGCGGGGGGAAACAGCCCCAGCATTTT.

The chain joins TRBV6-5 to TRBJ1-2; D gene ambiguous. The V end was cut by 10 bases, the J end by 8 bases, with 11 bases between. The germline CDR1 and CDR2 sequences are MNHEY and SVGAGI. The CDR3 loop spans 10 amino acids. The CDR3 sequence: CANSARGYTF. As DNA, the CDR3 is TGTGCCAATTCTGCTCGGGGCTACACCTTC.

V usage is TRBV7-2 and J usage is TRBJ2-1; D gene uncertain. The CDR3 is made up of 13 amino acids. Deletions cut 2 bases from V and 12 bases from J, with 14 bases between. From germline, CDR1 is SGHTA and CDR2 FQGNSA. For the CDR3, the DNA is TGTGCCAGCAGCTTAACCCCGGGTGTAGGGCAGTTCTTC. Its translation: CASSLTPGVGQFF.

V usage is TRBV27 and J usage is TRBJ1-2; 9 bases line up with TRBD1. The CDR3 extends over 16 amino acids. Germline loops: CDR1 MNHEY, CDR2 SMNVEV (reference sequence). Trimming at V came to 4 bases and at J to 2 bases, leaving 8 bases not matched to a gene. CDR3 loop: CASSSLPTGGNYGYTF. CDR3 sequence (DNA): TGTGCCAGCAGTTCACTCCCGACAGGGGGGAACTATGGCTACACCTTC.

This clone was picked up one time. This chain connects TRBV18 to TRBJ2-1; 7 nucleotides align to TRBD1. Germline V gives CDR1 KGHSH, CDR2 LQKENI. Losses at the gene ends were 0 bases for V and 3 bases for J; bases not matched to a gene: 5. The CDR3 is 16 residues long. This chain's CDR3 is CASSPPTGEVYNEQFF. CDR3 sequence (DNA): TGTGCCAGCTCACCACCCACAGGGGAAGTCTACAATGAGCAGTTCTTC.

V is TRBV12-3 or TRBV12-4 and J is TRBJ2-7, with D unresolved. V was pared by 5 bases and J by 7 bases, with 12 bases between. The CDR3 contains 12 residues. The DNA of the CDR3 is TGTGCCAGCAGTCCCGTGTCCTTGGAGCAGTACTTC. Its protein product is CASSPVSLEQYF.

The chain has TRBV6-5 and TRBJ2-7; TRBD1 aligns across 8 bases. The CDR3 sequence is 13 residues long. Germline loops: CDR1 MNHEY, CDR2 SVGAGI. The trim removed 6 bases at V and 6 bases at J, leaving 7 bases unmatched. CDR3 residues: CASSVDRDGEQYF. For the CDR3, the DNA is TGTGCCAGCAGCGTGGACAGGGACGGCGAGCAGTACTTC.

The chain has TRBV25-1 and TRBJ1-1, with unresolved D. Trimming left V 1 base short and J 1 base short, with 7 bases between. Germline loops: CDR1 MGHDK, CDR2 SYGVNS. The CDR3 covers 14 residues. DNA for the CDR3: TGTGCCAGCAGTGAATGGGGAGGGAACACTGAAGCTTTCTTT. This gives the protein CASSEWGGNTEAFF.

This clone appeared a single time. CDR3 DNA: TGTGCCATCAGTGAGTCCCCCCGGGGAAATCAGCCCCAGCATTTT. Encoded protein: CAISESPRGNQPQHF. The V gene is TRBV10-3, the J gene TRBJ1-5; D gene uncertain. The CDR3 extends over 15 amino acids. With 0 bases removed from V and 4 bases from J, the gap between germline ends came to 10 bases. Per germline, CDR1 ENHRY and CDR2 SYGVKD.

V and J are TRBV18 and TRBJ2-7, with D unclear. CDR3 length: 14 residues. V was shortened by 0 bases and J by 2 bases, with 8 bases between the two germline ends. Germline CDR1 and CDR2: KGHSH and LQKENI. This chain's CDR3 is CASSPPSSTYEQYF. The CDR3 DNA follows: TGTGCCAGCTCACCACCGTCATCAACCTACGAGCAGTACTTC.

The chain combines TRBV7-9 with TRBJ1-2, with 9 bases fitting TRBD1. With 10 bases clipped from V and 1 base from J, the junction kept 7 bases outside the gene matches. Germline CDR1 is SEHNR and CDR2 is FQNEAQ (reference sequence). CDR3 size: 14 residues. CDR3: CATTWTGVNYGYTF. The CDR3 bases are TGTGCCACCACATGGACAGGGGTTAACTATGGCTACACCTTC.

This sequence joins TRBV11-2 and TRBJ2-1, with 8 bases that match TRBD2. J gave up 7 bases and V 2 bases, and 7 bases lay outside the gene matches. The germline gives CDR1 SGHAT, CDR2 FQNNGV. CDR3 size: 15 residues. The CDR3 region is CASSLTGGAVNEQFF. The DNA of the CDR3 is TGTGCCAGCAGCTTAACCGGGGGGGCCGTGAATGAGCAGTTCTTC.

This clone came up many times. The chain carries TRBV3-1 (or the pseudogene TRBV3-2) and TRBJ1-2; D is perhaps TRBD1 (5 bases). This CDR3 contains 13 residues. Germline lookup yields CDR1 LGHDT and CDR2 YNNKEL (reference sequence). With 5 bases removed from V and 5 bases from J, the gap between germline ends came to 12 bases. The CDR3 region has the DNA TGTGCCAGCAGCGGGGCAGCTACTTATGGCTACACCTTC. Its protein product is CASSGAATYGYTF.

The chain combines TRBV5-8 with TRBJ2-5, with 9 bases aligning to TRBD1. Germline lookup yields CDR1 SGHTS and CDR2 YDEGEE. The CDR3 runs 15 residues. After removal of 5 bases from V and 2 bases from J, the junction contained 7 bases not matched to a gene. CDR3 sequence reads: CASSSGTGSQETQYF. The CDR3 DNA follows: TGTGCCAGCAGTTCCGGGACAGGGAGTCAAGAGACCCAGTACTTC. Full variable domain (missing parts from reference TRBV5-8 and TRBJ2-5): EAGVTQSPTHLIKTRGQQATLRCSPISGHTSVYWYQQALGLGLQFLLWYDEGEERNRGNFPPRFSGRQFPNYSSELNVNALELEDSALYLCASSSGTGSQETQYFGPGTRLLVL.

This rearrangement joins TRBV27 to TRBJ2-2; D is perhaps TRBD1 (7 bases). CDR1 and CDR2 (germline): MNHEY, SMNVEV (reference sequence). The V end was cut by 3 bases, the J end by 7 bases, with 15 bases between. The CDR3 extends over 15 amino acids. Here the CDR3 DNA reads TGTGCCAGCAGTTTGTGGAGGGGGCTCGGCGGGGAGCTGTTTTTT. Protein: CASSLWRGLGGELFF.

The V and J genes are TRBV27 and TRBJ2-1, with 8 nucleotides matching TRBD1. The CDR3 has 23 residues. Germline V CDR1 and CDR2: MNHEY, SMNVEV (reference sequence). The J segment lost 4 bases and the V segment lost 1 base, leaving 27 bases of the junction unmatched. CDR3 in amino acids: CASSLWGIQGGSSDQDLYNEQFF. The CDR3 nucleotides read TGTGCCAGCAGTTTATGGGGGATACAGGGGGGATCCTCTGATCAAGATCTATACAATGAGCAGTTCTTC.

V gene TRBV7-7 combines with J gene TRBJ2-3; D gene unclear. The V gene's germline CDR1 is SSHAT and CDR2 FNYEAQ (reference sequence). The CDR3 runs 15 residues. Trimming cost V 5 bases and J 5 bases, with 17 bases left between them. For the CDR3, the DNA is TGTGCCAGCAGCCTCACCTCGATTGGCGGAGATACGCAGTATTTT. Protein product: CASSLTSIGGDTQYF.

The V call is TRBV10-3, the J call TRBJ1-1; no definite D call. The CDR3 length is 13 residues. The germline CDR1 and CDR2 sequences are ENHRY and SYGVKD. The V end lost 4 bases, the J end lost 0 bases, and 6 bases lay between the germline ends. CDR3 region: CAISGGLNTEAFF. In DNA form, the CDR3 reads TGTGCCATCAGTGGAGGTTTGAACACTGAAGCTTTCTTT.